Listed below are T cell receptor beta chains from one sample, sequenced in a study of blood T cell repertoires in COVID-19. Some clones are missing from TCRdb's copy, which holds only in-frame ones; the method was immunoSEQ multiplex PCR. This table has around 140,000 clones, roughly four fifths appearing once. Input material: peripheral blood. These receptors all stem from a woman older than 75 with active or convalescent COVID-19. CDR3s include the opening cysteine and the closing phenylalanine or tryptophan. A D gene is named only where the DNA matches it firmly. Some rows mark clone size as missing; the rest say once, few, many or name a class of expanded clone.

>TRBJ2-5|TRBD1|NA|TRBV10-3|12
CAIQGQGETQYF
TGTGCCATCCAAGGACAGGGGGAGACCCAGTACTTC
>TRBJ2-1|TRBD1|NA|TRBV10-3|13
CAIRDRENNEQFF
TGTGCCATCCGGGACAGGGAAAACAATGAGCAGTTCTTC
>TRBJ2-2|TRBD2|NA|TRBV27|16
CASSPSSGGITGELFF
TGTGCCAGCAGTCCCTCTAGCGGGGGGATCACCGGGGAGCTGTTTTTT
>TRBJ2-3|NA|NA|TRBV15|14
CATSRGRSTDTQYF
TGTGCCACCAGCAGAGGTCGTAGCACAGATACGCAGTATTTT
>TRBJ1-3|NA|once|TRBV6-2/TRBV6-3|17
CASSLSAETPWRNTIYF
TGTGCCAGCAGCCTTTCCGCCGAGACTCCCTGGAGAAACACCATATATTTT
>TRBJ1-5|NA|NA|TRBV5-5|16
CASSPGDKGEGQPQHF
TGTGCCAGCAGCCCGGGTGACAAGGGGGAGGGTCAGCCCCAGCATTTT
>TRBJ1-2|NA|NA|TRBV27|15
CASSLVGSSHRGYTF
TGTGCCAGCAGTTTGGTAGGGAGCAGTCATCGAGGCTACACCTTC
>TRBJ1-2|TRBD1|many|TRBV28|15
CASSLLQGVNYGYTF
TGTGCCAGCAGTTTATTGCAGGGGGTAAACTATGGCTACACCTTC
>TRBJ1-6|TRBD1|NA|TRBV5-1|15
CASSWTGPFNSPLHF
TGCGCCAGCAGCTGGACAGGGCCCTTTAATTCACCCCTCCACTTT
>TRBJ1-3|NA|NA|TRBV19|13
CASSSNSGNTIYF
TGTGCCAGTAGTAGTAACTCTGGAAACACCATATATTTT
>TRBJ2-7|TRBD1|NA|TRBV28|14
CASSYDRGLFEQYF
TGTGCCAGCAGCTATGACAGGGGGCTTTTCGAGCAGTACTTC
>TRBJ1-2|TRBD1|NA|TRBV3-1/TRBV3-2|13
CASSLRGQGGYTF
TGTGCCAGCAGCCTGCGAGGACAGGGTGGCTACACCTTC
>TRBJ2-2|TRBD1|few|TRBV11-1|14
CASSPGTALGELFF
TGTGCCAGCAGCCCCGGGACAGCTCTCGGGGAGCTGTTTTTT
>TRBJ2-7|TRBD2|NA|TRBV12-3/TRBV12-4|13
CASSLSSGYEQYF
TGTGCCAGCAGTTTATCTAGCGGTTACGAGCAGTACTTC
>TRBJ2-3|TRBD2|NA|TRBV6-5|15
CASSSLAGGGDTQYF
TGTGCCAGCAGCTCCCTAGCGGGGGGGGGTGATACGCAGTATTTT
>TRBJ1-5|TRBD1|few|TRBV24-1|17
CATTDPGTGGSFQPQHF
TGTGCCACCACCGATCCAGGGACAGGAGGGTCTTTTCAGCCCCAGCATTTT
>TRBJ1-1|NA|NA|TRBV5-6|12
CASSFADIEAFF
TGTGCCAGCAGCTTCGCTGACATTGAAGCTTTCTTT
>TRBJ1-1|NA|NA|TRBV6-5|13
CASSQGWGSEAFF
TGTGCCAGCAGTCAGGGCTGGGGATCTGAAGCTTTCTTT
>TRBJ2-7|TRBD1|NA|TRBV30|14
CAWSTGTVSYEQYF
TGTGCCTGGAGTACCGGGACAGTCTCCTACGAGCAGTACTTC
>TRBJ2-2|NA|NA|TRBV3-1/TRBV3-2|14
CASSQVRDHGELFF
TGTGCCAGCAGCCAAGTGAGGGATCACGGGGAGCTGTTTTTT
>TRBJ1-2|NA|few|TRBV3-1/TRBV3-2|14
CASSPQNRVEGYTF
TGTGCCAGCAGCCCCCAGAACAGGGTAGAGGGCTACACCTTC
>TRBJ2-3|TRBD2|NA|TRBV3-1/TRBV3-2|13
CASSQGDSGGPSF
TGTGCCAGCAGCCAAGGGGATAGCGGGGGGCCCAGTTTT
>TRBJ2-1|TRBD2|NA|TRBV5-1|17
CASSLDPGGENYNEQFF
TGCGCCAGCAGCTTGGACCCGGGAGGGGAGAACTACAATGAGCAGTTCTTC
>TRBJ1-2|NA|few|TRBV27|15
CASSSGYRPGGGYTF
TGTGCCAGCAGTTCCGGTTACAGGCCGGGCGGTGGCTACACCTTC
>TRBJ2-2|TRBD2|NA|TRBV5-5|17
CASSLVLAGADTGELFF
TGTGCCAGCAGCTTGGTTTTAGCGGGGGCCGACACCGGGGAGCTGTTTTTT
>TRBJ2-1|NA|NA|TRBV2|15
CASRQLAGSYNEQFF
TGTGCCAGCAGGCAACTAGCAGGCTCCTACAATGAGCAGTTCTTC
>TRBJ1-5|NA|few|TRBV9|15
CASSGGPLSNQPQHF
TGTGCCAGCAGCGGGGGCCCTCTATCGAATCAGCCCCAGCATTTT
>TRBJ2-5|NA|NA|TRBV9|14
CASSPGQIKETQYF
TGTGCCAGCAGCCCCGGACAGATCAAAGAGACCCAGTACTTC
>TRBJ1-1|NA|once|TRBV7-9|13
CASSPGGGTEAFF
TGTGCCAGCAGCCCGGGAGGGGGCACTGAAGCTTTCTTT
>TRBJ1-5|NA|NA|TRBV3-1/TRBV3-2|14
CASSQEKNTQPQHF
TGTGCCAGCAGCCAAGAGAAAAATACACAGCCCCAGCATTTT
>TRBJ1-1|TRBD1|NA|TRBV5-1|15
CASSFTGQGAFEAFF
TGCGCCAGCAGCTTCACGGGACAGGGGGCTTTTGAAGCTTTCTTT
>TRBJ1-4|NA|NA|TRBV7-2|13
CASSFEVSEKLFF
TGTGCCAGCAGCTTTGAGGTATCCGAAAAACTGTTTTTT
>TRBJ1-3|TRBD1|NA|TRBV5-1|15
CASSPQGAAGNTIYF
TGCGCCAGCAGCCCACAGGGGGCTGCTGGAAACACCATATATTTT
>TRBJ1-1|NA|few|TRBV19|12
CASSIGRGDAFF
TGTGCCAGTAGTATAGGTCGGGGTGACGCTTTCTTT
>TRBJ1-5|NA|NA|TRBV7-8|16
CASSLVATSDNQPQHF
TGTGCCAGCAGCTTAGTCGCCACATCCGACAATCAGCCCCAGCATTTT
>TRBJ2-6|NA|NA|TRBV3-1/TRBV3-2|20
CASSQEAGVRRRPGANVLTF
TGTGCCAGCAGCCAAGAGGCCGGGGTTCGACGCCGGCCTGGGGCCAACGTCCTGACTTTC
>TRBJ1-2|NA|NA|TRBV5-6|15
CASSPIDSGPYGYTF
TGTGCCAGCAGCCCCATCGACAGTGGGCCCTATGGCTACACCTTC
>TRBJ2-6|TRBD1|NA|TRBV5-1|17
CASSVQGASSGANVLTF
TGCGCCAGCAGCGTTCAGGGGGCAAGCTCTGGGGCCAACGTCCTGACTTTC
>TRBJ2-5|TRBD2|NA|TRBV3-1/TRBV3-2|17
CASSQSRLAGLRETQYF
TGTGCCAGCAGCCAATCGCGACTAGCGGGGCTACGAGAGACCCAGTACTTC
>TRBJ2-5|TRBD2|NA|TRBV28|18
CASSGILGLGRRMETQYF
TGTGCCAGCAGTGGGATTTTGGGACTAGGAAGGCGTATGGAGACCCAGTACTTC
>TRBJ2-4|NA|few|TRBV19|14
CASSILLAKNIQYF
TGTGCCAGTAGTATCCTCCTAGCCAAAAACATTCAGTACTTC